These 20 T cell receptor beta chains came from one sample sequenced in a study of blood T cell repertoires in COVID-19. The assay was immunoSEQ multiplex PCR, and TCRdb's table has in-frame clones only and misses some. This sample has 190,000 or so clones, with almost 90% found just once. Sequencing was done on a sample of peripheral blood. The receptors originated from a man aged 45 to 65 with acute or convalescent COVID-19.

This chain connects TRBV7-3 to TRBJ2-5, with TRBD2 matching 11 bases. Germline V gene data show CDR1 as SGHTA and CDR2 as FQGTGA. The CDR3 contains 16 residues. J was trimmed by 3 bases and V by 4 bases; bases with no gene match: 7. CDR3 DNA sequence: TGTGCCAGCAGCTCTCCTAGCGGGGGGTTAGAAGAGACCCAGTACTTC. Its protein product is CASSSPSGGLEETQYF. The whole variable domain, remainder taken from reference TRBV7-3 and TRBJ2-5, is GAGVSQTPSNKVTEKGKYVELRCDPISGHTALYWYRQSLGQGPEFLIYFQGTGAADDSGLPNDRFFAVRPEGSVSTLKIQRTERGDSAVYLCASSSPSGGLEETQYFGPGTRLLVL.

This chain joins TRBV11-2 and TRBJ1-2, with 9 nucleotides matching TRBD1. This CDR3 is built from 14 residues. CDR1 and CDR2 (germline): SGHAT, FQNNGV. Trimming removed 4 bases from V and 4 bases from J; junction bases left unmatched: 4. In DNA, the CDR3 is TGTGCCAGCAGCTATTCACAGGGGGCCTATGGCTACACCTTC. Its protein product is CASSYSQGAYGYTF.

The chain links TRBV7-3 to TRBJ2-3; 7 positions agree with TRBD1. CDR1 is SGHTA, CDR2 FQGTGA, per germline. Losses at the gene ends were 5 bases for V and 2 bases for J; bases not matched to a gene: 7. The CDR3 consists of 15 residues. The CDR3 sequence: CASSLTGSHTDTQYF. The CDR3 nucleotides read TGTGCCAGCAGCCTGACAGGGTCCCACACAGATACGCAGTATTTT.

CDR3 amino acids: CASITGTGGRNTGELFF. The DNA of the CDR3 is TGCGCCAGCATAACCGGGACAGGGGGCCGAAACACCGGGGAGCTGTTTTTT. V usage is TRBV23-1 and J usage is TRBJ2-2, with TRBD1 matching over 12 bases. TRBV23-1 is marked as an open reading frame, function uncertain. The V gene end was trimmed by 7 bases and the J gene end by 2 bases; junction bases not matched to a gene: 8. The CDR3 consists of 17 residues.

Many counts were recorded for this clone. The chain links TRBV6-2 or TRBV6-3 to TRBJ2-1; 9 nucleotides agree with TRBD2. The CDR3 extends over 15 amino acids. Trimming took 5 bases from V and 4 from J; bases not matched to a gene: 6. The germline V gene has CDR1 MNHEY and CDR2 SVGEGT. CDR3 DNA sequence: TGTGCCAGCAGTCTAGCGGGAATCTCTTACAATGAGCAGTTCTTC. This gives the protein CASSLAGISYNEQFF.

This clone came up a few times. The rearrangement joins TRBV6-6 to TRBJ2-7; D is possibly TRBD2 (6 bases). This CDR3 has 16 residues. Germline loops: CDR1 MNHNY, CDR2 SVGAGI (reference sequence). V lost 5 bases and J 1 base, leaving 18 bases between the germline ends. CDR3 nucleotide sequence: TGTGCCAGCAGTCCTCGGGGGTCAGGCTATTCCTACGAGCAGTACTTC. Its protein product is CASSPRGSGYSYEQYF.

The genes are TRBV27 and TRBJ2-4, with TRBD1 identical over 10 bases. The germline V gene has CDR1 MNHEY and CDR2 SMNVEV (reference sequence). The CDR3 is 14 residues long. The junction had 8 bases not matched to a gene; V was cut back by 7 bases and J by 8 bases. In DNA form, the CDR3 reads TGTGCCAGCACCCCGACAGGGGGCATATACATTCAGTACTTC. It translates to CASTPTGGIYIQYF.

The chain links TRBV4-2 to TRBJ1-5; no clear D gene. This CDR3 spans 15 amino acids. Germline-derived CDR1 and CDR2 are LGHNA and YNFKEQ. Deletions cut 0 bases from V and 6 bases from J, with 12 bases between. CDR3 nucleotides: TGTGCCAGCAGCCAAGAGGGCGCAGGCAGTCAGCCCCAGCATTTT. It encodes CASSQEGAGSQPQHF.

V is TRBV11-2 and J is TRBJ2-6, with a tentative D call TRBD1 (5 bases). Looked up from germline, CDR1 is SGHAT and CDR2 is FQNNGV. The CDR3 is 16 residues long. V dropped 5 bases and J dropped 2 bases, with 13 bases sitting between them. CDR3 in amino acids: CASSPGIQPGANVLTF. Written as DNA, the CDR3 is TGTGCCAGCAGCCCAGGGATTCAGCCTGGGGCCAACGTCCTGACTTTC.

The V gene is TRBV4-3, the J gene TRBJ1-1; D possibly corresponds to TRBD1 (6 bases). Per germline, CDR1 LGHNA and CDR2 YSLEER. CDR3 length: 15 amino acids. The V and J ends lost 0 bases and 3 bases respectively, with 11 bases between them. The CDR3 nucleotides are TGCGCCAGCAGCCAAGATGGGACAATGTACACTGAAGCTTTCTTT. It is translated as CASSQDGTMYTEAFF.

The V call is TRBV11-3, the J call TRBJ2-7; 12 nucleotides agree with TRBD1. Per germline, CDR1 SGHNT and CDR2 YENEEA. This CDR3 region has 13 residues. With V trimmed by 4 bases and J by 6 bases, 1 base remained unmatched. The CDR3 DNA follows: TGTGCCAGCAGCTCGGGACAGGGGGCCGAGCAGTACTTC. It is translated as CASSSGQGAEQYF. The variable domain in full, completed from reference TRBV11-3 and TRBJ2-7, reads EAGVVQSPRYKIIEKKQPVAFWCNPISGHNTLYWYLQNLGQGPELLIRYENEEAVDDSQLPKDRFSAERLKGVDSTLKIQPAELGDSAVYLCASSSGQGAEQYFGPGTRLTVT.

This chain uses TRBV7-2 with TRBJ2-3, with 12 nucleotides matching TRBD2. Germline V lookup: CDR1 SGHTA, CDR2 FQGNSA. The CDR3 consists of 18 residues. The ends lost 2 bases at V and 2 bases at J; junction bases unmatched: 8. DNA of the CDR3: TGTGCCAGCAGCTTAAAGCCTAGCGGGGGGGGATTCACAGATACGCAGTATTTT. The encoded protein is CASSLKPSGGGFTDTQYF. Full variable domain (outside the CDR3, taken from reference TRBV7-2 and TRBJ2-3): GAGVSQSPSNKVTEKGKDVELRCDPISGHTALYWYRQSLGQGLEFLIYFQGNSAPDKSGLPSDRFSAERTGGSVSTLTIQRTQQEDSAVYLCASSLKPSGGGFTDTQYFGPGTRLTVL.

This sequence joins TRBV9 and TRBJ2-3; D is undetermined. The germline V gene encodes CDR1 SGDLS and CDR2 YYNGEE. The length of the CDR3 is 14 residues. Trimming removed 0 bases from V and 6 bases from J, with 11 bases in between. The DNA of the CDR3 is TGTGCCAGCAGCGTAGAAATAGACTGGGATACGCAGTATTTT. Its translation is CASSVEIDWDTQYF.

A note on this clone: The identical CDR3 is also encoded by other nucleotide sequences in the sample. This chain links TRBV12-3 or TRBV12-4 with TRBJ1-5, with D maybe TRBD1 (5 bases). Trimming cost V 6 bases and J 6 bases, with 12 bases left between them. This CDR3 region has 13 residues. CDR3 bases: TGTGCCAGCAGCCTCGGGGGGGGTCAGCCCCAGCATTTT. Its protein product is CASSLGGGQPQHF.

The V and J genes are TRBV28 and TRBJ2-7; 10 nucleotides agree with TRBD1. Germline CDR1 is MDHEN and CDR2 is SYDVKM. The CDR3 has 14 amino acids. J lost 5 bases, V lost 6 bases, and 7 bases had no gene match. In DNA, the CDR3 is TGTGCCAGCAGCTCCGGGACAGGGGTACACGAGCAGTACTTC. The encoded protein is CASSSGTGVHEQYF.

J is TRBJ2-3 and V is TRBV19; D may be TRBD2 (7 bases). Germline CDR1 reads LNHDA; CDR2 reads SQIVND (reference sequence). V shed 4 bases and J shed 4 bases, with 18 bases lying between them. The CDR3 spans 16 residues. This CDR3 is CASSNWGRGSADTQYF. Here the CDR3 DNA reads TGTGCCAGTAGTAACTGGGGGAGGGGGTCGGCAGATACGCAGTATTTT.

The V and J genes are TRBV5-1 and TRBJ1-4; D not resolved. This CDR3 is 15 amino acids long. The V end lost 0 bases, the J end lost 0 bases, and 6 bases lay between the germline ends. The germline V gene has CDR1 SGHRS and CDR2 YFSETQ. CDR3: CASSLGGTTNEKLFF. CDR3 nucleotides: TGCGCCAGCAGCTTGGGAGGGACAACTAATGAAAAACTGTTTTTT.

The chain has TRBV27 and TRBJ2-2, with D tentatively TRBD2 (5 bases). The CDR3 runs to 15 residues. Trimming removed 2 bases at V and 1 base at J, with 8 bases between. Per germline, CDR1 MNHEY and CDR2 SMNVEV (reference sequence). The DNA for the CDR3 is TGTGCCAGCAGTTTAAACCGGGAGAACACCGGGGAGCTGTTTTTT. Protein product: CASSLNRENTGELFF.

The CDR3 DNA sequence: TGTGCCACCAGTGATTTTGGGACTAGCGGGTCCAATGAGCAGTTCTTC. It specifies CATSDFGTSGSNEQFF. The rearrangement joins TRBV24-1 to TRBJ2-1; 12 nucleotides agree with TRBD2. Trimming cost V 1 base and J 6 bases; bases outside gene matches: 3. This CDR3 has 16 amino acids. From germline, CDR1 is KGHDR and CDR2 SFDVKD.

The CDR3 nucleotides read TGTGCCAGCAGCTTAGAGACAGGGCTAGGCACCATATATTTT. Translated: CASSLETGLGTIYF. The chain recombines TRBV7-8 with TRBJ1-3; TRBD1 aligns across 7 bases. Germline loops: CDR1 SGHVS, CDR2 FQNEAQ. The CDR3 is 14 amino acids. V shed 1 base, J shed 9 bases, and the junction held 6 bases outside the gene matches.